The source of this T cell receptor beta chain is a study of monozygotic twins with inflammatory bowel disease. Findings and caveats of the study: Relative clonotype sharing with others was diminished in IBD patients versus healthy twins, particularly with disease activity. Treatment differences in immunosuppression may have added variability to the repertoires of patients.

A word on this clonotype: Its antigen is as yet unknown.

Every TCR library used approximately 3,200 ng of total RNA. Two nested PCRs, run for roughly 17 and 9 cycles, were applied to TCRalpha and TCRbeta cDNA. With the 5' RACE reads reprocessed, TCRdb shows one record per CDR3 protein and no DNA. This sample's table reports around 380,000 distinct CDR3 sequences. Per the germline V gene, CDR1 is MNHEY and CDR2 is SMNVEV (reference sequence). The CDR3 loop spans 16 amino acids. The chain uses TRBV27 and TRBJ2-3; there is no DNA to check the TCRdb D call of TRBD2. Material for sequencing was blood. The receptor was derived from a human donor with ulcerative colitis or Crohn's disease, or a healthy co-twin of an affected twin (not recorded which). The CDR3 region is CASSRPRREGPDTQYF.